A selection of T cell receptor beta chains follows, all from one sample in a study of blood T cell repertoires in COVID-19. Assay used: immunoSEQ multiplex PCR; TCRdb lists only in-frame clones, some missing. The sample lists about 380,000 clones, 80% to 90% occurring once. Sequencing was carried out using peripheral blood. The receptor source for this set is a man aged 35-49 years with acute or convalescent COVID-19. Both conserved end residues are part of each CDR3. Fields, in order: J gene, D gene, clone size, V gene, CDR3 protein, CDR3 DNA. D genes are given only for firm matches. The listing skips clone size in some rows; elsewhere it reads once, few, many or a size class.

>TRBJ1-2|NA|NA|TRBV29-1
CSVDDSYGYTF
TGCAGCGTTGATGACAGCTATGGCTACACCTTC
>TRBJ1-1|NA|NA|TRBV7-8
CASSLLNTEAFF
TGTGCCAGCAGCTTGTTAAACACTGAAGCTTTCTTT
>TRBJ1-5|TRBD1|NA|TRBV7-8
CASSSSGQPSNQPQHF
TGTGCCAGCAGCTCATCGGGACAGCCGAGCAATCAGCCCCAGCATTTT
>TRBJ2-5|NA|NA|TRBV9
CASSVAWGGGLEETQYF
TGTGCCAGCAGCGTAGCTTGGGGCGGGGGCCTGGAAGAGACCCAGTACTTC
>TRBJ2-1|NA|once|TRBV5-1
CASSFIGAAYNEQFF
TGCGCCAGCAGCTTCATAGGGGCTGCCTACAATGAGCAGTTCTTC
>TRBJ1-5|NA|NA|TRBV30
CAWSWHSNQPQHF
TGTGCCTGGAGTTGGCATAGCAATCAGCCCCAGCATTTT
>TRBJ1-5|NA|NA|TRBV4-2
CASSQRTLSNQPQHF
TGTGCCAGCAGCCAACGTACACTAAGCAATCAGCCCCAGCATTTT
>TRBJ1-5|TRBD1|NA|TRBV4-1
CASSQGGTGVQPQHF
TGCGCCAGCAGCCAAGGGGGGACAGGGGTTCAGCCCCAGCATTTT
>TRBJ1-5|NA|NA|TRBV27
CASSLSGLGNQPQHF
TGTGCCAGCAGTTTATCGGGGCTCGGCAATCAGCCCCAGCATTTT
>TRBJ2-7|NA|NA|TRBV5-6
CASSHSPGGAYEQYF
TGTGCCAGCAGCCATTCACCAGGAGGGGCTTACGAGCAGTACTTC
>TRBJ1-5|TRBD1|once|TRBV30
CAWSVGGGNTNQPQHF
TGTGCCTGGAGTGTAGGAGGGGGCAACACTAATCAGCCCCAGCATTTT
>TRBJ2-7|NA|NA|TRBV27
CASSLSRNRNYEQYF
TGTGCCAGCAGTTTATCTAGGAACAGGAACTACGAGCAGTACTTC
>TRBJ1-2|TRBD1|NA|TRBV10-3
CAISRTGNYGYTF
TGTGCCATCAGCCGGACAGGGAACTATGGCTACACCTTC
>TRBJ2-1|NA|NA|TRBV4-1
CASRPRFRGGGNEQFF
TGCGCCAGCAGACCCCGTTTTAGGGGGGGAGGCAATGAGCAGTTCTTC
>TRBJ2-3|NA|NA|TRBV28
CASSLLYVGVNTDTQYF
TGTGCCAGCAGTTTATTGTATGTAGGGGTGAACACAGATACGCAGTATTTT
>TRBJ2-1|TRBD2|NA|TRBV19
CASNLAGGHNEQFF
TGTGCCAGTAATCTAGCGGGGGGCCACAATGAGCAGTTCTTC
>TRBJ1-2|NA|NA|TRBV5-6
CASSFDRNYGYTF
TGTGCCAGCAGCTTCGACAGGAACTATGGCTACACCTTC
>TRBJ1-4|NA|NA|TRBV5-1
CASSSGGDNEKLFF
TGCGCCAGCAGCTCGGGAGGGGACAATGAAAAACTGTTTTTT
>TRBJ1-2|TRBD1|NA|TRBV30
CAWMGQGVNGYTF
TGTGCCTGGATGGGACAGGGAGTCAATGGCTACACCTTC
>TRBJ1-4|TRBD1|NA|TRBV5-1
CASSFRDRARVANEKLFF
TGCGCCAGCAGCTTCCGGGACAGGGCCCGGGTGGCTAATGAAAAACTGTTTTTT
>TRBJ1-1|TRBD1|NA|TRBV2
CASSESLISWDRVTEAFF
TGTGCCAGCAGTGAGTCTCTAATATCGTGGGACAGGGTCACTGAAGCTTTCTTT
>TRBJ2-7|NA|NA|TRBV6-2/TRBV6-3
CASSYYDEQYF
TGTGCCAGCAGTTATTATGACGAGCAGTACTTC
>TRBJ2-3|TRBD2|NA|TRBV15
CATSRGAGGTDTQYF
TGTGCCACCAGCAGAGGGGCGGGAGGAACAGATACGCAGTATTTT
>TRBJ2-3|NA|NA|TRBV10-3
CAISPTSGADTQYF
TGTGCCATCAGCCCGACGTCCGGGGCAGATACGCAGTATTTT
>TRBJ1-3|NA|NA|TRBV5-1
CASSFDRPTGNTIYF
TGCGCCAGCAGCTTTGACAGGCCGACTGGAAACACCATATATTTT
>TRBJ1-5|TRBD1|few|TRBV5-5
CASSLDRDRGQPQHF
TGTGCCAGCAGCTTGGACCGGGACAGGGGACAGCCCCAGCATTTT
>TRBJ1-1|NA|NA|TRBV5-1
CASSLAGNTEAFF
TGCGCCAGCAGCTTGGCGGGGAACACTGAAGCTTTCTTT
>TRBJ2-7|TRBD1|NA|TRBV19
CASSWDRSSYEQYF
TGTGCCAGTAGTTGGGACAGGAGCTCCTACGAGCAGTACTTC
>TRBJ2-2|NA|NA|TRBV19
CASSMILGQVDGELFF
TGTGCCAGTAGTATGATACTAGGGCAGGTTGACGGGGAGCTGTTTTTT
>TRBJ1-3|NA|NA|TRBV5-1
CASSLVGVGNTIYF
TGCGCCAGCAGCTTGGTAGGGGTTGGAAACACCATATATTTT
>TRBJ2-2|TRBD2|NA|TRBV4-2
CASSQVAGGVITGELFF
TGTGCCAGCAGCCAAGTAGCGGGGGGCGTGATCACCGGGGAGCTGTTTTTT
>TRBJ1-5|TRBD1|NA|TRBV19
CASSTLPGQSNQPQHF
TGTGCCAGTAGTACATTGCCGGGACAGTCAAATCAGCCCCAGCATTTT
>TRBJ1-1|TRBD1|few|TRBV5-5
CASSSGTGYYSEAFF
TGTGCCAGCAGCTCCGGGACAGGCTATTATTCTGAAGCTTTCTTT
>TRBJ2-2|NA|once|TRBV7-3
CASSLSITGELFF
TGTGCCAGCAGCTTATCAATCACCGGGGAGCTGTTTTTT
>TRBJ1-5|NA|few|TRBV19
CASSAQGLQPQHF
TGTGCCAGTAGTGCACAGGGTCTTCAGCCCCAGCATTTT
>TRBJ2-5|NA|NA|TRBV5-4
CASSLVGGVETQYF
TGTGCCAGCAGCTTGGTAGGGGGAGTAGAGACCCAGTACTTC
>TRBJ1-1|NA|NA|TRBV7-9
CASSYTGGTEAFF
TGTGCCAGCAGCTACACCGGGGGCACTGAAGCTTTCTTT
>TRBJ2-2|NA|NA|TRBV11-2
CASSILGGRIAGELFF
TGTGCCAGCAGCATATTAGGTGGGAGGATAGCCGGGGAGCTGTTTTTT
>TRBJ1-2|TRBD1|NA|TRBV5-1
CASRGMAGGNGYTF
TGCGCCAGCAGAGGTATGGCAGGGGGTAATGGCTACACCTTC
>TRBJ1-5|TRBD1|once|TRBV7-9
CASSSGPGTGMSNQPQHF
TGTGCCAGCAGCTCGGGTCCCGGGACAGGGATGAGCAATCAGCCCCAGCATTTT
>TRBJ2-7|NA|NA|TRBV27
CASSLRGGRISTLSYEQYF
TGTGCCAGCAGTTTAAGGGGGGGGAGAATTTCCACCCTCTCCTACGAGCAGTACTTC
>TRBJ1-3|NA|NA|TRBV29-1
CSVANTGSGNTIYF
TGCAGCGTCGCGAACACGGGGAGCGGAAACACCATATATTTT
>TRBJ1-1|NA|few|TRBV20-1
CSASRGGSGPMNTEAFF
TGCAGTGCTAGTCGCGGGGGCAGCGGGCCTATGAACACTGAAGCTTTCTTT
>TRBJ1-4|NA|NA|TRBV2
CASSERVQGPLKKLFF
TGTGCCAGCAGTGAGCGCGTACAGGGCCCCCTGAAAAAACTGTTTTTT
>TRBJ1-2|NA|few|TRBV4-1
CASSQDRGGFYGYTF
TGCGCCAGCAGCCAAGATCGGGGGGGGTTCTATGGCTACACCTTC
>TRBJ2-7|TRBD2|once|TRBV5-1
CASSSTETSGDYEQYF
TGCGCCAGCAGCTCCACCGAGACTAGCGGTGACTACGAGCAGTACTTC
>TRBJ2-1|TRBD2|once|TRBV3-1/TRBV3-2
CASSPSSGRNNEQFF
TGTGCCAGCAGCCCCTCAAGCGGGAGAAACAATGAGCAGTTCTTC
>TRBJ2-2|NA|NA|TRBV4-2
CASSQDWGQTNAGELFF
TGTGCCAGCAGCCAAGACTGGGGACAAACTAACGCCGGGGAGCTGTTTTTT